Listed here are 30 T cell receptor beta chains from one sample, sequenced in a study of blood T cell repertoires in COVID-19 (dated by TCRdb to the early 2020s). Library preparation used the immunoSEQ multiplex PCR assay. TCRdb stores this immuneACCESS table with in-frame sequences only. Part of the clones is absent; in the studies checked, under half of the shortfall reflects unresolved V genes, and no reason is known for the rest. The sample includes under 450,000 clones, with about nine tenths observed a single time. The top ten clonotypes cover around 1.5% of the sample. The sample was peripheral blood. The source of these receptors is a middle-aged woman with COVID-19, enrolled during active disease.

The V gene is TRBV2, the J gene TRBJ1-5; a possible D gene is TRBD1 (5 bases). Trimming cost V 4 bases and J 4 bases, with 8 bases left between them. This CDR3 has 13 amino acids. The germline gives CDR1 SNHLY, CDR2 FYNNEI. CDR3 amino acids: CASSGRGNQPQHF. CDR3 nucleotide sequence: TGTGCCAGCAGTGGACGGGGGAATCAGCCCCAGCATTTT.

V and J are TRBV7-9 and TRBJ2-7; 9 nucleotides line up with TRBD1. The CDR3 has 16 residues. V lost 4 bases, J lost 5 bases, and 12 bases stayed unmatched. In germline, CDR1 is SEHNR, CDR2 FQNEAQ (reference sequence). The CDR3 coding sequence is TGTGCCAGCAGCTCCACGTTGGGGACAGGGCCGGACGAGCAGTACTTC. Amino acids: CASSSTLGTGPDEQYF.

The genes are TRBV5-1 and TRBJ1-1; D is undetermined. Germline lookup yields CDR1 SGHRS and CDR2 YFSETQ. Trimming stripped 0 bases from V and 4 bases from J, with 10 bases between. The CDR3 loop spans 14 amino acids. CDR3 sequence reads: CASSLVPLSTEAFF. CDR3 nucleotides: TGCGCCAGCAGCTTGGTCCCCCTGAGCACTGAAGCTTTCTTT.

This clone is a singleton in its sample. CDR3 loop: CASSLLEGAQPQHF. The CDR3 DNA reads as TGTGCCAGCAGTTTACTCGAGGGTGCTCAGCCCCAGCATTTT. The chain is built from TRBV28 and TRBJ1-5; D uncertain. CDR1 is MDHEN and CDR2 is SYDVKM in the germline V gene. Trimming left V 2 bases short and J 6 bases short, with 11 bases between. The CDR3 loop spans 14 amino acids. Variable domain in full (rest from reference TRBV28 and TRBJ1-5): DVKVTQSSRYLVKRTGEKVFLECVQDMDHENMFWYRQDPGLGLRLIYFSYDVKMKEKGDIPEGYSVSREKKERFSLILESASTNQTSMYLCASSLLEGAQPQHFGDGTRLSIL.

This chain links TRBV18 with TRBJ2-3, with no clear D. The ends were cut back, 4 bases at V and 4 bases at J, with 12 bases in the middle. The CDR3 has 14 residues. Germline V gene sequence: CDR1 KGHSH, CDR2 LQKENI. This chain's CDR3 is CASSLQAVADTQYF. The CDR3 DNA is TGTGCCAGCTCACTCCAAGCCGTCGCAGATACGCAGTATTTT. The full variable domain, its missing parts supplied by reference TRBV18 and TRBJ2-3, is NAGVMQNPRHLVRRRGQEARLRCSPMKGHSHVYWYRQLPEEGLKFMVYLQKENIIDESGMPKERFSAEFPKEGPSILRIQQVVRGDSAAYFCASSLQAVADTQYFGPGTRLTVL.

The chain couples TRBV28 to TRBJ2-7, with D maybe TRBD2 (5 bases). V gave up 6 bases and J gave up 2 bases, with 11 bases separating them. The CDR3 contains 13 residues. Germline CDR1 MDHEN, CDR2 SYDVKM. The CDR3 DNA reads TGTGCCAGCAGCCGAGGAGGTACCTACGAGCAGTACTTC. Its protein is CASSRGGTYEQYF.

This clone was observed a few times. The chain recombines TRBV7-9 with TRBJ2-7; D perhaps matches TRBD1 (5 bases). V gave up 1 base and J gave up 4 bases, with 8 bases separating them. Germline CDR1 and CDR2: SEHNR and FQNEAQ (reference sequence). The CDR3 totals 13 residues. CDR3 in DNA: TGTGCCAGCAGCTTAGTTCCAGGGTACGAGCAGTACTTC. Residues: CASSLVPGYEQYF.

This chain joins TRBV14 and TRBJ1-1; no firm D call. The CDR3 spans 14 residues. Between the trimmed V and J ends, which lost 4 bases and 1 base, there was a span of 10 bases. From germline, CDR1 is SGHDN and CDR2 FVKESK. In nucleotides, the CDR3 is TGTGCCAGCAGCCGAAGCGGACGGAACACTGAAGCTTTCTTT. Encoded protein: CASSRSGRNTEAFF.

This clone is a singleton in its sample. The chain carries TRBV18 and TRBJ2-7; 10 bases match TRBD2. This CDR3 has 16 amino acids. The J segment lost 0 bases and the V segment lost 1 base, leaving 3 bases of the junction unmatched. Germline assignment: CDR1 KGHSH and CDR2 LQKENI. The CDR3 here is CASSPLPSGSSYEQYF. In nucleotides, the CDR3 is TGTGCCAGCTCACCACTCCCTAGCGGGAGCTCCTACGAGCAGTACTTC.

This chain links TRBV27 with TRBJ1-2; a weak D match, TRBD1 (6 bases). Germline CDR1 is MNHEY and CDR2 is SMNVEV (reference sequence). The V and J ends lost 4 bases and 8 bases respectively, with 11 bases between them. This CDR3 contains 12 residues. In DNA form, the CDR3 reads TGTGCCAGCAGTTCTCAGGGGCGCGGCTACACCTTC. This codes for CASSSQGRGYTF.

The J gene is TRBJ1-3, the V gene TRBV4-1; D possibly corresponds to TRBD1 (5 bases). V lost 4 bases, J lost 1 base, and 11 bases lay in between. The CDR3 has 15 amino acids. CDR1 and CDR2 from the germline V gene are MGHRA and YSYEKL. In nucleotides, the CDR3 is TGCGCCAGCAGCCTCCTACAGGAGTCTGGAAACACCATATATTTT. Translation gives CASSLLQESGNTIYF.

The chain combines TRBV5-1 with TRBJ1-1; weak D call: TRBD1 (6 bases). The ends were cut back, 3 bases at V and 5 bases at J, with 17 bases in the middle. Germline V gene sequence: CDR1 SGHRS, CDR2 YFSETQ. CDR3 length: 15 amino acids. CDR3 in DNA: TGCGCCAGCAGCTCCAGGACGGGAGGACAGACTGAAGCTTTCTTT. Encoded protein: CASSSRTGGQTEAFF.

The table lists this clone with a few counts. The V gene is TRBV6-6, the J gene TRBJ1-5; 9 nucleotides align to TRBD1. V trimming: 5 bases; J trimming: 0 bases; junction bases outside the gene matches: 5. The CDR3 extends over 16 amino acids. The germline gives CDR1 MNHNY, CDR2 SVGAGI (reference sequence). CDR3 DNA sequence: TGTGCCAGCAGTCGAAGACAGGGGGTTAGCAATCAGCCCCAGCATTTT. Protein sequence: CASSRRQGVSNQPQHF.

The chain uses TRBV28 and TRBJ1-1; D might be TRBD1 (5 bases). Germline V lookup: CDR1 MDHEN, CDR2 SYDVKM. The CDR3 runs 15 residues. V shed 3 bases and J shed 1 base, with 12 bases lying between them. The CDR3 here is CASSFFGGGNTEAFF. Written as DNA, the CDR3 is TGTGCCAGCAGTTTCTTCGGGGGGGGGAACACTGAAGCTTTCTTT.

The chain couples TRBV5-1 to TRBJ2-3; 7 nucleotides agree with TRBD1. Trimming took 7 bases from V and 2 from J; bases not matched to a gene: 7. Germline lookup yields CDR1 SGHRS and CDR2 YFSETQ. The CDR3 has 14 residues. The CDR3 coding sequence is TGCGCCAGCGGGGACAGCAGATTCACAGATACGCAGTATTTT. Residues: CASGDSRFTDTQYF.

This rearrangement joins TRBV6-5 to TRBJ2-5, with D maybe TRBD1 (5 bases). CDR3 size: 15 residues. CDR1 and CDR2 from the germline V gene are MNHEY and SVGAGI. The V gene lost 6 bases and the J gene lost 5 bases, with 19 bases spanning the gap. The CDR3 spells CASSRQGMRSETQYF. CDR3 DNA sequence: TGTGCCAGCAGCCGCCAGGGTATGAGGTCGGAGACCCAGTACTTC.

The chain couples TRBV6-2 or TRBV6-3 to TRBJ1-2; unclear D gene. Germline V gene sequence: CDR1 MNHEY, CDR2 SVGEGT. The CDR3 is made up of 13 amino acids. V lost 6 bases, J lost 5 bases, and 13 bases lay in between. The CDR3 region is CASSPTVFYGYTF. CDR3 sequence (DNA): TGTGCCAGCAGCCCTACAGTGTTTTATGGCTACACCTTC.

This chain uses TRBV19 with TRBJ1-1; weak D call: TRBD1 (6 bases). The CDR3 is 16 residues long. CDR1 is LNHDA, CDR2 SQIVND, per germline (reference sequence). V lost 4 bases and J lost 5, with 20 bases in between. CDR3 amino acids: CASSNREIGSRTEAFF. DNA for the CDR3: TGTGCCAGTAGTAACAGGGAGATCGGTTCGAGGACTGAAGCTTTCTTT. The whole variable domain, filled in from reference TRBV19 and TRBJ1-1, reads DGGITQSPKYLFRKEGQNVTLSCEQNLNHDAMYWYRQDPGQGLRLIYYSQIVNDFQKGDIAEGYSVSREKKESFPLTVTSAQKNPTAFYLCASSNREIGSRTEAFFGQGTRLTVV.

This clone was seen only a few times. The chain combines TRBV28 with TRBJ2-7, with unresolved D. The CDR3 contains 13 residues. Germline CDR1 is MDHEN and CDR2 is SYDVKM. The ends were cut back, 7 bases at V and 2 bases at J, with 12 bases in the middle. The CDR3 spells CASTTDPTYEQYF. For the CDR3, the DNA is TGTGCCAGCACCACAGATCCTACCTACGAGCAGTACTTC.

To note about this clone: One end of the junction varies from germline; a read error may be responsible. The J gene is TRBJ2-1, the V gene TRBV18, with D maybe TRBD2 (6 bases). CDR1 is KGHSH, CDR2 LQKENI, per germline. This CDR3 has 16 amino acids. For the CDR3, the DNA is TGTGCCAGCTCACCCCTGACTAGTAGGGGCTACAGTGAGCAGTTCTTC. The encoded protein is CASSPLTSRGYSEQFF.

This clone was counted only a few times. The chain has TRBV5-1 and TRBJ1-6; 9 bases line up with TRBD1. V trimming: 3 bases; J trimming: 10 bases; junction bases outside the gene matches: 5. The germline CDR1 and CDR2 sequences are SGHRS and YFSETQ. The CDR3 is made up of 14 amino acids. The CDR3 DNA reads TGCGCCAGCAGCTCGGGACAGGGAAAATCACCCCTCCACTTT. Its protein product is CASSSGQGKSPLHF. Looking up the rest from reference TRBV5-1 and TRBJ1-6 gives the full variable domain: KAGVTQTPRYLIKTRGQQVTLSCSPISGHRSVSWYQQTPGQGLQFLFEYFSETQRNKGNFPGRFSGRQFSNSRSEMNVSTLELGDSALYLCASSSGQGKSPLHFGNGTRLTVT.

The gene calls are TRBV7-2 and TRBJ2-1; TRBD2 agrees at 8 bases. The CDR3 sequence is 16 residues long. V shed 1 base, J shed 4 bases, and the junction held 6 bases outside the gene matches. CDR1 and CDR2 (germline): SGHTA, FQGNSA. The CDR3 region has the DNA TGTGCCAGCAGCTTAGGGCGGGGGGTTGCATACAATGAGCAGTTCTTC. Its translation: CASSLGRGVAYNEQFF.

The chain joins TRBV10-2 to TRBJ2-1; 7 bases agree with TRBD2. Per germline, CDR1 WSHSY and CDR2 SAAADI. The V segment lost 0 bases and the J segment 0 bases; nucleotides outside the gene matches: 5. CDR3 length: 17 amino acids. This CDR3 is CASSESGGGVSYNEQFF. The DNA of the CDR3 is TGCGCCAGCAGTGAGTCGGGTGGGGGGGTCTCCTACAATGAGCAGTTCTTC.

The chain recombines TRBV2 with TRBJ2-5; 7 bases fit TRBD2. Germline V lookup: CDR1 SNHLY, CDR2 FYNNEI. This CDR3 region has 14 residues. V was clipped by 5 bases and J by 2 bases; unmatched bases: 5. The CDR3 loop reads CASSPPGLQETQYF. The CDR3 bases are TGTGCCAGCAGTCCTCCGGGACTACAAGAGACCCAGTACTTC.

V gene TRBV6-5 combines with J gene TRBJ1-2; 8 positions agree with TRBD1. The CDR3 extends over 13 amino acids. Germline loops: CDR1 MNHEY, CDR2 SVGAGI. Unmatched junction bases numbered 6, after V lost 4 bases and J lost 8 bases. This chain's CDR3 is CASSWDRQGGYTF. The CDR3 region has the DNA TGTGCCAGCAGTTGGGACAGGCAGGGCGGCTACACCTTC.

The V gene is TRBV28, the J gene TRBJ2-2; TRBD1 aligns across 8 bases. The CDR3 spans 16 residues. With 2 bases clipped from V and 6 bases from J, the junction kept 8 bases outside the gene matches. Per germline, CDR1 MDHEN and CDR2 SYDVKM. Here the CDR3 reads CASSLPGQVRSGELFF. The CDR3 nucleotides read TGTGCCAGCAGTTTACCGGGACAGGTCCGATCCGGGGAGCTGTTTTTT. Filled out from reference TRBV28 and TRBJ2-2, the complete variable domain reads DVKVTQSSRYLVKRTGEKVFLECVQDMDHENMFWYRQDPGLGLRLIYFSYDVKMKEKGDIPEGYSVSREKKERFSLILESASTNQTSMYLCASSLPGQVRSGELFFGEGSRLTVL.

CDR3 bases: TGTGCCACCAGCAGACAAAAAATGACTGAAGCTTTCTTT. This translates into CATSRQKMTEAFF. The rearrangement uses TRBV15 and TRBJ1-1; the D is unclear. V lost 2 bases, J lost 5 bases, and 9 bases lay in between. Germline V gives CDR1 LNHNV, CDR2 YYDKDF (reference sequence). The CDR3 length is 13 residues.

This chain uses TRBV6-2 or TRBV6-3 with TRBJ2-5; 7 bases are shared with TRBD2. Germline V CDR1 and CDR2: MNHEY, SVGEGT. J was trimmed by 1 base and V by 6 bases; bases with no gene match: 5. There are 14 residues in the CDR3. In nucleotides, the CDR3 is TGTGCCAGCAGCCTCAGCGGGACCCAAGAGACCCAGTACTTC. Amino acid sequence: CASSLSGTQETQYF.

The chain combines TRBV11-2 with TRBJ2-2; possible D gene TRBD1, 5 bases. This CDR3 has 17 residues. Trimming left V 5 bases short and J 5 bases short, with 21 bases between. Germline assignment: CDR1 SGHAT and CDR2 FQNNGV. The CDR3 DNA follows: TGTGCCAGCAGCCCCTCCCCCCAGGGCGGTTTAACCGGGGAGCTGTTTTTT. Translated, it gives CASSPSPQGGLTGELFF.

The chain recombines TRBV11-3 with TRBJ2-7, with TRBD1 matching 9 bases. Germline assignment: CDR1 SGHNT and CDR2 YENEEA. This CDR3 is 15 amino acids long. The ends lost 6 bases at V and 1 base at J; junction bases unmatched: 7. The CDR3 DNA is TGTGCCAGCAGACACAGGGGGCGCTCATCCTACGAGCAGTACTTC. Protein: CASRHRGRSSYEQYF.